These 9 T cell receptor beta chains came from one sample sequenced in a study of shared clonotypes between healthy human individuals. The repertoire was sequenced with immunoSEQ multiplex PCR; TCRdb's copy has only in-frame clones and lacks some. The sample records over a million clones, 95% to 99% being singletons. Sequencing was done on a sample of naive CD4+ T cells sorted from blood. Described subset: CD45RA+ positively selected. The receptors were gathered from a man aged 30 to 45 in good health.

V and J are TRBV2 and TRBJ1-5, with D maybe TRBD1 (6 bases). V was cut by 4 bases and J by 6 bases, with 16 bases left in between. Per germline, CDR1 SNHLY and CDR2 FYNNEI. This CDR3 has 15 residues. The CDR3 bases are TGTGCCAGCAGTGCAGGGGATGGGTCTAGTCAGCCCCAGCATTTT. It encodes CASSAGDGSSQPQHF.

The chain has TRBV7-8 and TRBJ1-3, with D possibly being TRBD1 (6 bases). This CDR3 region has 15 residues. Germline CDR1 SGHVS, CDR2 FQNEAQ. Trimming took off 5 bases at V and 4 bases at J, with 15 bases between the two ends. The CDR3 reads CASSHATGLGNTIYF. Written as DNA, the CDR3 is TGTGCCAGCAGCCACGCCACAGGGCTCGGAAACACCATATATTTT.

This chain connects TRBV5-4 to TRBJ1-2; D uncertain. Germline V gives CDR1 SGHNT, CDR2 YYREEE (reference sequence). This CDR3 is 15 amino acids long. With 0 bases removed from V and 7 bases from J, the gap between germline ends came to 16 bases. The CDR3 here is CASSLDRGKISGYTF. In nucleotides, the CDR3 is TGTGCCAGCAGCTTGGATCGGGGAAAGATTAGTGGCTACACCTTC.

The chain employs TRBV7-9 and TRBJ2-5; either TRBD1 or TRBD2 may supply D (6 bases each). The CDR3 is 11 amino acids. Germline CDR1 and CDR2: SEHNR and FQNEAQ (reference sequence). The germline V and J ends were trimmed by 1 base and 10 bases, with 7 bases remaining between them. The chain's CDR3 is CASSLEGGQYF. The CDR3 region has the DNA TGTGCCAGCAGCTTAGAGGGGGGCCAGTACTTC.

Comments on this clone: The sample holds other DNA sequences that translate to the same CDR3. The chain combines TRBV5-1 with TRBJ2-5; 11 positions match TRBD2. V lost 2 bases and J lost 4; bases outside the gene matches: 4. Germline-derived CDR1 and CDR2 are SGHRS and YFSETQ. The CDR3 has 15 residues. The CDR3 loop reads CASSLAGTSGETQYF. DNA of the CDR3: TGCGCCAGCAGCTTAGCCGGGACTAGCGGAGAGACCCAGTACTTC.

This sequence joins TRBV27 and TRBJ1-4; 8 bases fit TRBD1. CDR3 length equals 16 residues. Looked up from germline, CDR1 is MNHEY and CDR2 is SMNVEV (reference sequence). V was pared by 4 bases and J by 4 bases, with 8 bases of the junction left unmatched. For the CDR3, the DNA is TGTGCCAGCAGTTCAATCACAACAGGGGGTAATGAAAAACTGTTTTTT. Translation: CASSSITTGGNEKLFF. Full variable domain (missing parts from reference TRBV27 and TRBJ1-4): EAQVTQNPRYLITVTGKKLTVTCSQNMNHEYMSWYRQDPGLGLRQIYYSMNVEVTDKGDVPEGYKVSRKEKRNFPLILESPSPNQTSLYFCASSSITTGGNEKLFFGSGTQLSVL.

The chain joins TRBV9 to TRBJ2-3; a possible D gene is TRBD2 (6 bases). The CDR3 spans 18 residues. The germline gives CDR1 SGDLS, CDR2 YYNGEE. Trimming stripped 4 bases from V and 0 bases from J, with 21 bases between. DNA for the CDR3: TGTGCCAGCAGCTTTTCAGGACTACCCAAGTCTAGCACAGATACGCAGTATTTT. Protein product: CASSFSGLPKSSTDTQYF. Filled out from reference TRBV9 and TRBJ2-3, the complete variable domain reads DSGVTQTPKHLITATGQRVTLRCSPRSGDLSVYWYQQSLDQGLQFLIQYYNGEERAKGNILERFSAQQFPDLHSELNLSSLELGDSALYFCASSFSGLPKSSTDTQYFGPGTRLTVL.

The gene calls are TRBV7-8 and TRBJ2-1, with D tentatively TRBD1 or TRBD2 (6 bases each). This CDR3 is 15 amino acids long. Trimming shortened V by 1 base and J by 4 bases, and 11 bases separated the two germline ends. Germline loops: CDR1 SGHVS, CDR2 FQNEAQ. The CDR3 region has the DNA TGTGCCAGCAGCTTAGAGGGGGGCGAGTACAATGAGCAGTTCTTC. Protein: CASSLEGGEYNEQFF.

V and J are TRBV11-3 and TRBJ2-1; 9 bases map to TRBD2. CDR1 and CDR2 from the germline V gene are SGHNT and YENEEA. The CDR3 has 16 amino acids. The V segment lost 3 bases and the J segment 8 bases; nucleotides outside the gene matches: 11. CDR3 bases: TGTGCCAGCAGCTTGGGGGGCGGGAGGGCCAATCATGAGCAGTTCTTC. Its translation: CASSLGGGRANHEQFF.